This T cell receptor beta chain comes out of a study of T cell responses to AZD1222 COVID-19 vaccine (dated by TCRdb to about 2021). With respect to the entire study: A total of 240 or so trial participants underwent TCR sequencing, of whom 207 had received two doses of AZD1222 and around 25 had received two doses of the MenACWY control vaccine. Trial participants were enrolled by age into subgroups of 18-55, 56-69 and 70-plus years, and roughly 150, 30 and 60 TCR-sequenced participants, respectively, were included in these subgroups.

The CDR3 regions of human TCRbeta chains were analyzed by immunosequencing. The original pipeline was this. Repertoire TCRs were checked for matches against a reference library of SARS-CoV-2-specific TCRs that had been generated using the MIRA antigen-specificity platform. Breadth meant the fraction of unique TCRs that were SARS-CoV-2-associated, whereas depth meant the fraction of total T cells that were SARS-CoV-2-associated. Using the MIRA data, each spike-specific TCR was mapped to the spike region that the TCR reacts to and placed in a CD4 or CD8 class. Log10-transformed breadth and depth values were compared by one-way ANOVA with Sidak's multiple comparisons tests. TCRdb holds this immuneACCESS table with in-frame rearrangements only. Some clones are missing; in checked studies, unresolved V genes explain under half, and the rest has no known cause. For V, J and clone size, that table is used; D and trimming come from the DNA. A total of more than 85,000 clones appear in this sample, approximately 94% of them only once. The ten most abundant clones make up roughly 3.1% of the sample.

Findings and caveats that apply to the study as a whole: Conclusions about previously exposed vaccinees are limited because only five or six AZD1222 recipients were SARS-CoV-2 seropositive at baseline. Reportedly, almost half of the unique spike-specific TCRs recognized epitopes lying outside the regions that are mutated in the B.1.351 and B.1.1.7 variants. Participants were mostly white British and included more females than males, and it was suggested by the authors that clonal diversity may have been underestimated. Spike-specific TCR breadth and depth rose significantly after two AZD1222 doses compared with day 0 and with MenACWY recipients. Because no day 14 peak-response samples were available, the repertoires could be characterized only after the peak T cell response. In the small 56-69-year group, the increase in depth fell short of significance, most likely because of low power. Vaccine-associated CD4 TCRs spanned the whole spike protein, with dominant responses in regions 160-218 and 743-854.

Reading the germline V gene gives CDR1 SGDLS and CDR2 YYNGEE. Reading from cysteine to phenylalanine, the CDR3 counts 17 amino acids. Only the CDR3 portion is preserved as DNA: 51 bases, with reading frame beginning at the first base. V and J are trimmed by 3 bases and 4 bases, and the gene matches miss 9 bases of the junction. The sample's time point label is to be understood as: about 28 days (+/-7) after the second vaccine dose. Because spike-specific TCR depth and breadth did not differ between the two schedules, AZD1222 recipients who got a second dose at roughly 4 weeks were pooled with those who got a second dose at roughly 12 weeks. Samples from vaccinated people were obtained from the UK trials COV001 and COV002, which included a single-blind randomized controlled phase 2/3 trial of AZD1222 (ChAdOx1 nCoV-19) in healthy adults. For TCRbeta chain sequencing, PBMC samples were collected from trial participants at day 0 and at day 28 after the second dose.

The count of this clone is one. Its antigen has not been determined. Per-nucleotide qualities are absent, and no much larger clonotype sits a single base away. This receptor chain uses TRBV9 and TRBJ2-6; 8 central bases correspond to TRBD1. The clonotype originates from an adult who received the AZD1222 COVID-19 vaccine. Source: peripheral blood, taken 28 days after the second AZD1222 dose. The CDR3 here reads CASSARTGWAGANVLTF. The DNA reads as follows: TGTGCCAGCAGCGCTCGGACAGGGTGGGCCGGGGCCAACGTCCTGACTTTC.